A single sample gave rise to the 5 T cell receptor beta chains below, sequenced in a study of early T cells in non-severe SARS-CoV-2 infection. From the 5' RACE reads, TCRdb called clonotypes with MiXCR, one entry per CDR3 protein. The data contain tens of thousands of distinct CDR3 sequences, around an eighth of them singletons. The sequencing input was whole blood. The source of these receptors is an adult who was a healthcare worker with PCR-confirmed SARS-CoV-2 infection or an uninfected control (not recorded which).

This clonotype was detected many times. The gene calls are TRBV6-5 and TRBJ2-2, with D maybe TRBD1 (6 bases). Germline CDR1 MNHEY, CDR2 SVGAGI. This CDR3 spans 15 amino acids. V was clipped by 4 bases and J by 3 bases, with 12 bases between them. The CDR3 is CASSFRQVYTGELFF. DNA of the CDR3: TGTGCCAGCAGTTTCCGACAGGTCTACACCGGGGAGCTGTTTTTT.

This clonotype counts as medium-sized. This chain uses TRBV12-3 or TRBV12-4 with TRBJ1-1, with D hard to call. V was cut by 7 bases and J by 1 base, with 13 bases left in between. This CDR3 spans 14 amino acids. The DNA of the CDR3 is TGTGCCAGCATCCGACCGCCAGGGAACACTGAAGCTTTCTTT. The encoded protein is CASIRPPGNTEAFF.

The table lists this clonotype with many counts. The V and J genes are TRBV18 and TRBJ2-5; D might be TRBD1 (6 bases). This CDR3 is 14 amino acids long. V was shortened by 3 bases and J by 6 bases, with 14 bases between the two germline ends. Germline CDR1 and CDR2: KGHSH and LQKENI. The DNA of the CDR3 is TGTGCCAGCTCACCTCCTACAGGGCCCAAGACCCAGTACTTC. It codes for CASSPPTGPKTQYF.

The chain links TRBV12-3 or TRBV12-4 to TRBJ2-2; weak D call: TRBD1 (6 bases). Trimming cost V 7 bases and J 4 bases, with 16 bases left between them. This CDR3 has 15 amino acids. The CDR3 region has the DNA TGTGCCAGCAACCCGACCAGGGGCGCCACCGGGGAGCTGTTTTTT. Translated, it gives CASNPTRGATGELFF.

Regarding this clonotype: A single base separates this from a much larger clone, so it may be a read error. The rearrangement joins TRBV7-8 to TRBJ2-1, with 8 nucleotides matching TRBD2. This CDR3 has 16 amino acids. Germline lookup yields CDR1 SGHVS and CDR2 FQNEAQ. J gave up 4 bases and V 1 base, and 6 bases lay outside the gene matches. CDR3 DNA: TGTGCCAGCAGCTTAGAAGGGACTAGTCCGTACAATGAGCAGTTCTTC. Protein sequence: CASSLEGTSPYNEQFF.